The present T cell receptor beta chain was sequenced within a study of molecular identifiers for immune sequencing clone quantification. Points from the study as a whole: Spiked Jurkat TCR RNA from one cell was reportedly detectable among one million naive cells.

This clonotype was recorded at least ten times. Antigen: not known. Listed TCR primers, together with previously described methods, were used for the bulk TCR libraries. One entry per CDR3 protein, called by TCRdb with MiXCR from the PCR reads. The data contain approximately 630,000 distinct CDR3 sequences, approximately 24% of them singletons. When naive CD8 T cells were sorted, they were gated as CD8+CD4-CCR7+CD45RA+. The sequenced sample consisted of naive CD8+ T cells from blood, with Jurkat cell RNA spiked in. Subset described: FACS-sorted CD8+CD4-CCR7+CD45RA+ naive T cells. The clonotype was recovered from a human donor in good health. Some libraries in this study had Jurkat cell RNA spiked in.

The CDR3 spells CATSDRTSGGKDTQYF. The CDR3 DNA is TGTGCCACCAGTGATAGGACTAGCGGGGGGAAAGATACGCAGTATTTT. The V call is TRBV24-1, the J call TRBJ2-3; 14 nucleotides agree with TRBD2. The CDR3 is 16 amino acids. From germline, CDR1 is KGHDR and CDR2 SFDVKD. The V and J ends lost 3 bases and 5 bases, in that order; junction bases with no gene match: 3.